Presented here are 14 T cell receptor beta chains from one specimen sequenced in a study of CXCR3-negative and CXCR3-positive naive CD8 T cells (dated by TCRdb to about 2019). The instrument was a NextSeq 550. The Human TCR Profiling Kit (MiLaboratory) was used to make UMI-labeled 5' RACE TRB cDNA libraries. One entry per CDR3 protein sequence results from the TCRdb reprocessing of the reads, with DNA left out. The table of this sample itemizes some 130,000 distinct CDR3 sequences. Clones ranked in the top ten supply 0.29% of the sample. Material for sequencing was naive CXCR3- CD8+ T cells from blood. The cell subset or site label here, explained by the study, means: CD45RO-CCR7+CD27+CD95- naive CD8+ T cells lacking CXCR3 (TNR3-). These receptors all come from a human donor in good health. Some clones in this sample may be carry-over from other donors' samples.

The rearrangement links TRBV29-1 to TRBJ2-7; the TCRdb call, TRBD2, lacks DNA for checking. The CDR3 loop spans 12 amino acids. Germline CDR1 is SQVTM and CDR2 is ANQGSEA. This CDR3 is CSVVAGGGEQYF.

J is TRBJ2-7 and V is TRBV20-1; TCRdb selects TRBD1, and the lack of DNA leaves this call unchecked. The germline gives CDR1 DFQATT, CDR2 SNEGSKA (reference sequence). There are 14 residues in the CDR3. The CDR3 here is CSAVTDRVVHEQYF.

The chain couples TRBV12-3 or TRBV12-4 to TRBJ2-1; as DNA is missing, the TRBD1 call by TCRdb cannot be tested. The CDR3 is 13 residues long. CDR3 residues: CASILGGQGEQFF.

The J gene is TRBJ2-1, the V gene TRBV4-1; the TCRdb call, TRBD1, lacks DNA for checking. Germline V lookup: CDR1 MGHRA, CDR2 YSYEKL. The CDR3 is 15 residues long. The CDR3 spells CASSLRDGTYNEQFF.

The chain couples TRBV20-1 to TRBJ1-1; the TRBD1 assignment by TCRdb is unverifiable without DNA. CDR1 is DFQATT, CDR2 SNEGSKA, per germline (reference sequence). The CDR3 contains 14 residues. CDR3 protein: CSARLPDRVTEAFF.

The V gene is TRBV29-1, the J gene TRBJ2-3; the TCRdb D gene call, TRBD2, has no DNA to confirm it. The CDR3 consists of 15 residues. Germline CDR1 and CDR2: SQVTM and ANQGSEA. CDR3 protein: CSVGLLASSTDTQYF.

V and J are TRBV4-1 and TRBJ1-5. CDR1 and CDR2 from the germline V gene are MGHRA and YSYEKL. The CDR3 runs 16 residues. The CDR3: CASSQATGWGNQPQHF.

V is TRBV20-1 and J is TRBJ2-7; TCRdb returns TRBD2, unconfirmable since there is no DNA. Germline V gives CDR1 DFQATT, CDR2 SNEGSKA (reference sequence). The length of the CDR3 is 14 residues. The chain's CDR3 is CSASGEAGGHEQYF.

This CDR3 reads CASSHRTGVSYEQYF. The chain carries TRBV4-1 and TRBJ2-7; without DNA, the TCRdb call of TRBD1 cannot be checked. Germline values: CDR1 MGHRA, CDR2 YSYEKL. The CDR3 is 15 residues long.

This rearrangement joins TRBV7-9 to TRBJ1-2; checking the TCRdb D call of TRBD1 is not possible without DNA. This CDR3 comprises 13 residues. The V gene's germline CDR1 is SEHNR and CDR2 FQNEAQ (reference sequence). CDR3 region: CASSRQGARGYTF.

The chain combines TRBV3-1 with TRBJ2-1. The CDR3 length is 13 residues. CDR1 is LGHDT and CDR2 is YNNKEL in the germline V gene (reference sequence). The CDR3 loop is CASSQDLGDEQFF.

The V call is TRBV12-3 or TRBV12-4, the J call TRBJ2-7; TCRdb names TRBD1, which stays unverified in the absence of DNA. This CDR3 comprises 15 residues. CDR3 protein: CASSLGRGASYEQYF.

The chain carries TRBV5-1 and TRBJ2-5; no DNA is available, so the TRBD1 call from TCRdb remains unchecked. The CDR3 covers 14 residues. Germline loops: CDR1 SGHRS, CDR2 YFSETQ. CDR3 in amino acids: CASSLAGQGKTQYF.

The CDR3 here is CASSFRSSEQFF. The V gene is TRBV12-3 or TRBV12-4, the J gene TRBJ2-1. This CDR3 has 12 amino acids.